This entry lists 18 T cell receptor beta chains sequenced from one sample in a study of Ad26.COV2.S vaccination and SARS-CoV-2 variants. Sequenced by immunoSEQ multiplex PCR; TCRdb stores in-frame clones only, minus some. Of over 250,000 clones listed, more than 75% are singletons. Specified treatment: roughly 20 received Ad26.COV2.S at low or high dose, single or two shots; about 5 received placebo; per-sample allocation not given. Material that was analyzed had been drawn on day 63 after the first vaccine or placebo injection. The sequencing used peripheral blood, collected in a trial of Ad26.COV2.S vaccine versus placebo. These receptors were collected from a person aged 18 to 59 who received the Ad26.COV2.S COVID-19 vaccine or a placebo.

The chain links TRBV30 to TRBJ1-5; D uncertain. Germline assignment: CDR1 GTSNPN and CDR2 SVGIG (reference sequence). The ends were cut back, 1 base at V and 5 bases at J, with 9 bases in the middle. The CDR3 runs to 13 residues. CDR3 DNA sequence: TGTGCCTGGAGTGCTTCGGGCCATCAGCCCCAGCATTTT. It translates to CAWSASGHQPQHF. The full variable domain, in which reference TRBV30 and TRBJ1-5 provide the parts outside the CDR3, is SQTIHQWPATLVQPVGSPLSLECTVEGTSNPNLYWYRQAAGRGLQLLFYSVGIGQISSEVPQNLSASRPQDRQFILSSKKLLLSDSGFYLCAWSASGHQPQHFGDGTRLSIL.

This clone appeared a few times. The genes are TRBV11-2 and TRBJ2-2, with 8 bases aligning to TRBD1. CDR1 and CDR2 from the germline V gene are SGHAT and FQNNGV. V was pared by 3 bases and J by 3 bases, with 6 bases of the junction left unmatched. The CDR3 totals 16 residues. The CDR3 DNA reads TGTGCCAGCAGCTTTCTAGGACAGGGTGACACCGGGGAGCTGTTTTTT. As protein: CASSFLGQGDTGELFF.

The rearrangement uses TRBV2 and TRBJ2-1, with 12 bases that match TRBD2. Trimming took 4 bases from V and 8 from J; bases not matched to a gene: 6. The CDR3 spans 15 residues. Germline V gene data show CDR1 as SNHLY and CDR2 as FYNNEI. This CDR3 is CASSALTSGSHEQFF. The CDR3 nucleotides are TGTGCCAGCAGTGCCCTGACTAGCGGGAGCCATGAGCAGTTCTTC.

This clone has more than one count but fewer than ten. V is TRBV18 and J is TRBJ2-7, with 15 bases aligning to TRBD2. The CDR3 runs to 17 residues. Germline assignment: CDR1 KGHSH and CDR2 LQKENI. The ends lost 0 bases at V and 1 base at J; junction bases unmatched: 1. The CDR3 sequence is CASSPPGLAGGSYEQYF. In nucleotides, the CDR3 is TGTGCCAGCTCACCACCGGGACTAGCGGGAGGATCCTACGAGCAGTACTTC. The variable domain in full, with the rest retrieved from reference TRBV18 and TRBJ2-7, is NAGVMQNPRHLVRRRGQEARLRCSPMKGHSHVYWYRQLPEEGLKFMVYLQKENIIDESGMPKERFSAEFPKEGPSILRIQQVVRGDSAAYFCASSPPGLAGGSYEQYFGPGTRLTVT.

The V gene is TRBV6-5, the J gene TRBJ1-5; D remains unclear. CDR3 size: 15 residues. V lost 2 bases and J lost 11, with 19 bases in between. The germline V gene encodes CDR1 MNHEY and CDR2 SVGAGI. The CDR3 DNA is TGTGCCAGCAGTTACGACCGACCCCCCGGAGGGTCCCAGCATTTT. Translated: CASSYDRPPGGSQHF.

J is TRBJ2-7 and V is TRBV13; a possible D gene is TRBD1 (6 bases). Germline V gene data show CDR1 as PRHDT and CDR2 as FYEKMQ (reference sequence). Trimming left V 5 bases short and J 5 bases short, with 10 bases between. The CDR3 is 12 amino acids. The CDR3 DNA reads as TGTGCCAGCAGCATCACAGGGAACGAGCAGTACTTC. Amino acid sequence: CASSITGNEQYF.

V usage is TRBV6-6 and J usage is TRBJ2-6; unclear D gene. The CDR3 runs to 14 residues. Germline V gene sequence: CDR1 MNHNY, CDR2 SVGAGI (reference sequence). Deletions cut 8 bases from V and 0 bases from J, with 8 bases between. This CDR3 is CASASSSGANVLTF. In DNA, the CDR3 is TGTGCCAGCGCGTCCTCCTCTGGGGCCAACGTCCTGACTTTC.

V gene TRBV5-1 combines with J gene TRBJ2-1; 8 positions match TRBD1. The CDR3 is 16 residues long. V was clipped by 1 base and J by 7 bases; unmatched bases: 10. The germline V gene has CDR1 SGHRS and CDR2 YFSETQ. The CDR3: CASSLKPDRVGNEQFF. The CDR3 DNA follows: TGCGCCAGCAGCTTGAAACCGGACAGGGTCGGGAATGAGCAGTTCTTC. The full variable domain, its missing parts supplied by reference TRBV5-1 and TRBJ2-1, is KAGVTQTPRYLIKTRGQQVTLSCSPISGHRSVSWYQQTPGQGLQFLFEYFSETQRNKGNFPGRFSGRQFSNSRSEMNVSTLELGDSALYLCASSLKPDRVGNEQFFGPGTRLTVL.

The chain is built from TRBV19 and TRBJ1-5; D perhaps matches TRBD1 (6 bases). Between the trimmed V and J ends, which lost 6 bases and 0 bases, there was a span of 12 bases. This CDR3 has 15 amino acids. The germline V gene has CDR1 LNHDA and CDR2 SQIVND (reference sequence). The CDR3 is CASSGGTNSNQPQHF. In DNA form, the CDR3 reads TGTGCCAGTAGCGGGGGGACAAATAGCAATCAGCCCCAGCATTTT.

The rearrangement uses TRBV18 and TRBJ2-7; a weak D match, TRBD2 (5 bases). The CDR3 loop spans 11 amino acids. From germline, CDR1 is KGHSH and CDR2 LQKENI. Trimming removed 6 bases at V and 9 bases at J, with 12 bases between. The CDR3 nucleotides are TGTGCCAGCTCCCAAGAGGGATGGCAGTACTTC. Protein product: CASSQEGWQYF. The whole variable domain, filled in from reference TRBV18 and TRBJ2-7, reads NAGVMQNPRHLVRRRGQEARLRCSPMKGHSHVYWYRQLPEEGLKFMVYLQKENIIDESGMPKERFSAEFPKEGPSILRIQQVVRGDSAAYFCASSQEGWQYFGPGTRLTVT.

CDR3 sequence (DNA): TGTGCCAGCAGGCGGGGACAGGGACCTAACTATGGCTACACCTTC. The encoded protein is CASRRGQGPNYGYTF. The chain links TRBV6-5 to TRBJ1-2; TRBD1 matches at 9 bases. The CDR3 is made up of 15 amino acids. The germline V gene encodes CDR1 MNHEY and CDR2 SVGAGI. V shed 6 bases and J 0 bases; nucleotides not matched to a gene: 5.

For the CDR3, the DNA is TGTGCCAGCAGCGTAATGGGAAGCGGAACCTACAATGAGCAGTTCTTC. Translated, it gives CASSVMGSGTYNEQFF. This sequence joins TRBV9 and TRBJ2-1; D may be TRBD2 (5 bases). Germline CDR1 is SGDLS and CDR2 is YYNGEE. Trimming pared 1 base from V and 2 bases from J, leaving 13 bases between. The CDR3 runs 16 residues.

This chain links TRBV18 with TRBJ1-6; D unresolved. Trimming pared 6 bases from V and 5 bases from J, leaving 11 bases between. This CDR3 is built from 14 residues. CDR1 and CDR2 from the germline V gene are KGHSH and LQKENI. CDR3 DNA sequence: TGTGCCAGCTCGAGTAACGTCAATAATTCACCCCTCCACTTT. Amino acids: CASSSNVNNSPLHF. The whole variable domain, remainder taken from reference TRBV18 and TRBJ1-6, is NAGVMQNPRHLVRRRGQEARLRCSPMKGHSHVYWYRQLPEEGLKFMVYLQKENIIDESGMPKERFSAEFPKEGPSILRIQQVVRGDSAAYFCASSSNVNNSPLHFGNGTRLTVT.

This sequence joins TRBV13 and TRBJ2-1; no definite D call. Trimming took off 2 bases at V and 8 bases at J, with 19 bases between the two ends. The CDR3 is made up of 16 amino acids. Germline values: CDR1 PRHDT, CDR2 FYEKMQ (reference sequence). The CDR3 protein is CASSLYWFQGGDEQFF. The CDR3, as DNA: TGTGCCAGCAGCTTATATTGGTTTCAAGGTGGCGATGAGCAGTTCTTC.

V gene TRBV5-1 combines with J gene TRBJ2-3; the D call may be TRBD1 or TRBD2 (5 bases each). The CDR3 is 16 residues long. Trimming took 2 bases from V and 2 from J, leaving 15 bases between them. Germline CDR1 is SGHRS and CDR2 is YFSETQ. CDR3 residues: CASSLTPGRFTDTQYF. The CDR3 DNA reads TGCGCCAGCAGCTTAACTCCGGGACGGTTCACAGATACGCAGTATTTT.

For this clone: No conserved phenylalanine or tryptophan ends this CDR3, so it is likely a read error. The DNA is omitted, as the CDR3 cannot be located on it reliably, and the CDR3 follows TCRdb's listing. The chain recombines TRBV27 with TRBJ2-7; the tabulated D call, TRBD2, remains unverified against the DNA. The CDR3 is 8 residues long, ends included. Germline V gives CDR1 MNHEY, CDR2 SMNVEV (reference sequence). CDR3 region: CASSSIPH.

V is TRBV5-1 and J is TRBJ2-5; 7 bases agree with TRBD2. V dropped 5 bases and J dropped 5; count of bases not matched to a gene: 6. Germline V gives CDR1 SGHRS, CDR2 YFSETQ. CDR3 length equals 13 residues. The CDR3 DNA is TGCGCCAGCAGACTAGCGTCGAAGGAGACCCAGTACTTC. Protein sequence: CASRLASKETQYF.

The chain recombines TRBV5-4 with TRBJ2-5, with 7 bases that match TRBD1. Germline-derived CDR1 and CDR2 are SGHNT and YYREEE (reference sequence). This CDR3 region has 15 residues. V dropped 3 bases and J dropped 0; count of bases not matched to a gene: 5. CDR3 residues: CASSSKQGYQETQYF. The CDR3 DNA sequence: TGTGCCAGCAGCTCGAAACAGGGGTACCAAGAGACCCAGTACTTC.